Presented here are 15 T cell receptor beta chains from one specimen sequenced in a study of blood T cell repertoires in COVID-19 (dated by TCRdb to about 2020). Library preparation was by the immunoSEQ multiplex PCR assay. This immuneACCESS table, as held by TCRdb, lists in-frame sequences with V and J called but not all clones. Of the missing ones, under half trace to an unresolved V gene in checked studies; the others have no known cause. For this sample there are more than 200,000 clones; 81% appear just once. The ten largest clones take up approximately 8% of the sample. Sequenced: peripheral blood. The receptors here all came from a woman older than 75 with acute or convalescent COVID-19.

This clone was seen ten or more times. This rearrangement joins TRBV3-1 (or the pseudogene TRBV3-2) to TRBJ1-1, with D possibly being TRBD1 (5 bases). The CDR3 loop spans 14 amino acids. CDR1 and CDR2 (germline): LGHDT, YNNKEL (reference sequence). The germline V and J ends were trimmed by 2 bases and 1 base, with 8 bases remaining between them. CDR3: CASSQPQGNTEAFF. The CDR3 bases are TGTGCCAGCAGCCAACCTCAGGGGAACACTGAAGCTTTCTTT.

Worth noting for this clone: The same CDR3 is also encoded by other DNA sequences in this sample. The V and J genes are TRBV28 and TRBJ2-7, with D hard to call. The germline V gene has CDR1 MDHEN and CDR2 SYDVKM. V shed 2 bases and J shed 3 bases, with 5 bases lying between them. The CDR3 is 12 residues long. This CDR3 reads CASSLGSYEQYF. The CDR3 bases are TGTGCCAGCAGTTTAGGTAGCTACGAGCAGTACTTC.

V gene TRBV3-1 (or the pseudogene TRBV3-2) combines with J gene TRBJ2-1, with TRBD2 identical over 8 bases. Losses at the gene ends were 1 base for V and 9 bases for J; bases not matched to a gene: 8. CDR1 LGHDT and CDR2 YNNKEL come from the germline V gene (reference sequence). The CDR3 is 15 residues long. The CDR3 DNA reads TGTGCCAGCAGCCAAGTATCGGGGGGGGGCGTTGAGCAGTTCTTC. Its translation: CASSQVSGGGVEQFF.

Comment on this clone: Additional DNA sequences in this sample encode the identical CDR3. J is TRBJ2-3 and V is TRBV7-7, with TRBD1 matching 8 bases. V lost 5 bases, J lost 1 base, and 5 bases stayed unmatched. CDR3 length equals 15 residues. Germline values: CDR1 SSHAT, CDR2 FNYEAQ (reference sequence). In DNA form, the CDR3 reads TGTGCCAGCAGCCTAGGACAGGGAGGCACAGATACGCAGTATTTT. This encodes CASSLGQGGTDTQYF.

The CDR3 DNA is TGTGCCAGCAGCGGGAGCGGGGGGTGGACCGGGGAGCTGTTTTTT. This translates into CASSGSGGWTGELFF. J is TRBJ2-2 and V is TRBV7-2; 9 nucleotides line up with TRBD2. The CDR3 loop spans 15 amino acids. J was trimmed by 5 bases and V by 5 bases; bases with no gene match: 6. CDR1 is SGHTA and CDR2 is FQGNSA in the germline V gene.

V is TRBV5-1 and J is TRBJ2-5; a possible D gene is TRBD1 (5 bases). The CDR3 length is 12 residues. V gave up 4 bases and J gave up 6 bases, with 10 bases separating them. In germline, CDR1 is SGHRS, CDR2 YFSETQ. The CDR3 reads CASSPSDKTQYF. The CDR3, as DNA: TGCGCCAGCAGCCCATCGGACAAGACCCAGTACTTC.

The rearrangement uses TRBV3-1 (or the pseudogene TRBV3-2) and TRBJ1-1, with a tentative D call TRBD1 (5 bases). This CDR3 is 15 amino acids long. V was clipped by 1 base and J by 1 base, with 10 bases between them. Per the germline V gene, CDR1 is LGHDT and CDR2 is YNNKEL (reference sequence). The CDR3 sequence: CASSQAGKSNTEAFF. The CDR3 DNA reads as TGTGCCAGCAGCCAAGCAGGGAAGTCGAACACTGAAGCTTTCTTT.

The chain uses TRBV25-1 and TRBJ1-3; 8 nucleotides align to TRBD1. This CDR3 region has 14 residues. The V gene's germline CDR1 is MGHDK and CDR2 SYGVNS. Trimming cost V 5 bases and J 7 bases; bases outside gene matches: 7. The CDR3 loop reads CASSITGGGNTIYF. CDR3 DNA: TGTGCCAGCAGTATTACAGGGGGTGGGAACACCATATATTTT.

This clone was observed many times. The chain couples TRBV29-1 to TRBJ2-7, with 8 positions matching TRBD1. This CDR3 is built from 13 residues. V trimming: 4 bases; J trimming: 3 bases; junction bases outside the gene matches: 5. Germline CDR1 and CDR2: SQVTM and ANQGSEA. CDR3 in DNA: TGCAGCGTTGCACAGGGGGTAGGCTACGAGCAGTACTTC. The encoded protein is CSVAQGVGYEQYF.

The chain couples TRBV12-3 or TRBV12-4 to TRBJ2-7; D gene uncertain. The length of the CDR3 is 13 residues. The germline V and J ends were trimmed by 4 bases and 2 bases, with 9 bases remaining between them. Here the CDR3 DNA reads TGTGCCAGCAGTTCCCTCCAGACCTACGAGCAGTACTTC. This encodes CASSSLQTYEQYF.

The gene calls are TRBV12-3 or TRBV12-4 and TRBJ1-5, with a possible D match to TRBD1 (5 bases). The CDR3 loop spans 13 amino acids. The V gene lost 3 bases and the J gene lost 7 bases, with 10 bases spanning the gap. The CDR3 bases are TGTGCCAGCAGTTTCGGGGGGATCCAGCCCCAGCATTTT. This sequence encodes CASSFGGIQPQHF.

This sequence joins TRBV11-2 and TRBJ2-7; D possibly corresponds to TRBD1 (6 bases). The CDR3 extends over 11 amino acids. V was pared by 5 bases and J by 10 bases, with 12 bases between. Germline assignment: CDR1 SGHAT and CDR2 FQNNGV. This CDR3 is CASSPRTVQYF. The DNA of the CDR3 is TGTGCCAGCAGCCCACGGACAGTTCAGTACTTC.

This chain connects TRBV2 to TRBJ1-6; a weak D match, TRBD1 (5 bases). Looked up from germline, CDR1 is SNHLY and CDR2 is FYNNEI. The CDR3 is 14 amino acids. Trimming pared 3 bases from V and 9 bases from J, leaving 12 bases between. CDR3 sequence reads: CASSDGQGGSPLHF. CDR3 nucleotide sequence: TGTGCCAGCAGTGACGGGCAGGGAGGTTCACCCCTCCACTTT.

The CDR3 DNA reads TGTGCCAGCAGCGTAGCTACGAGGAACACTGAAGCTTTCTTT. Its protein product is CASSVATRNTEAFF. The V call is TRBV9, the J call TRBJ1-1; D not resolved. The CDR3 runs 14 residues. CDR1 and CDR2 from the germline V gene are SGDLS and YYNGEE. V lost 0 bases and J 1 base, leaving 7 bases between the germline ends.

V usage is TRBV6-5 and J usage is TRBJ1-3, with 7 bases lining up with TRBD1. The CDR3 spans 16 residues. Trimming cost V 0 bases and J 2 bases; bases outside gene matches: 4. Germline loops: CDR1 MNHEY, CDR2 SVGAGI. Here the CDR3 reads CASSYSRGEPGNTIYF. DNA for the CDR3: TGTGCCAGCAGTTACTCCAGGGGGGAACCTGGAAACACCATATATTTT.